The rows below give T cell receptor beta chains drawn from one sample of a study of cytomegalovirus exposure and HLA in healthy donors. Profiled with immunoSEQ multiplex PCR; TCRdb holds only in-frame clones, not every one. The sample holds about 100,000 clones, approximately 80% seen once. Sequencing was done on a sample of PBMCs. The receptors come from a female donor in good health and CMV-seropositive. The CDR3 runs from the conserved cysteine through the conserved F or W. D genes are given only for firm matches. Clone size is stated in some rows and not others, as once, few, many or a class when expanded.

CDR3 protein: CASSFVLGTGPYNEQFF; CDR3 DNA: TGCGCCAGCAGCTTTGTTTTAGGGACAGGACCCTACAATGAGCAGTTCTTC; clone size: .; J gene: TRBJ2-1; D gene: TRBD1; V gene: TRBV5-1
CDR3 protein: CASSSAASGAYEQYF; CDR3 DNA: TGTGCCAGCAGTTCCGCGGCTAGCGGGGCTTACGAGCAGTACTTC; clone size: .; J gene: TRBJ2-7; D gene: TRBD2; V gene: TRBV11-2
CDR3 protein: CASSKGGPYEQYF; CDR3 DNA: TGTGCCAGTAGTAAAGGGGGCCCCTACGAGCAGTACTTC; clone size: .; J gene: TRBJ2-7; D gene: TRBD1; V gene: TRBV19
CDR3 protein: CASSPTGVRANYGYTF; CDR3 DNA: TGTGCCAGCAGCCCTACAGGGGTCAGAGCTAACTATGGCTACACCTTC; clone size: .; J gene: TRBJ1-2; D gene: TRBD1; V gene: TRBV7-6
CDR3 protein: CASSFGTSGETQYF; CDR3 DNA: TGTGCCAGCAGCTTCGGGACTAGCGGGGAGACCCAGTACTTC; clone size: .; J gene: TRBJ2-5; D gene: TRBD2; V gene: TRBV9
CDR3 protein: CASSLALGHSSYEQYF; CDR3 DNA: TGTGCCAGCAGCTTAGCCCTGGGACACAGCTCCTACGAGCAGTACTTC; clone size: .; J gene: TRBJ2-7; D gene: .; V gene: TRBV7-2
CDR3 protein: CASSPGQGGPETQYF; CDR3 DNA: TGCGCCAGCAGCCCGGGACAGGGGGGTCCTGAGACCCAGTACTTC; clone size: .; J gene: TRBJ2-5; D gene: TRBD1; V gene: TRBV5-1
CDR3 protein: CAISLTGADTQYF; CDR3 DNA: TGTGCCATCAGTCTAACAGGGGCAGATACGCAGTATTTT; clone size: .; J gene: TRBJ2-3; D gene: TRBD1; V gene: TRBV10-3
CDR3 protein: CASSQDLASGKNIQYF; CDR3 DNA: TGCGCCAGCAGCCAAGATCTGGCTAGCGGCAAAAACATTCAGTACTTC; clone size: once; J gene: TRBJ2-4; D gene: TRBD2; V gene: TRBV4-1
CDR3 protein: CASSPSPLFNSNQPQHF; CDR3 DNA: TGTGCCAGCAGCCCTAGTCCCCTATTTAATAGCAATCAGCCCCAGCATTTT; clone size: .; J gene: TRBJ1-5; D gene: .; V gene: TRBV7-8
CDR3 protein: CASSLTSGDRVNSPLHF; CDR3 DNA: TGTGCCAGCTCACTGACATCTGGGGACAGAGTTAATTCACCCCTCCACTTT; clone size: .; J gene: TRBJ1-6; D gene: TRBD1; V gene: TRBV18
CDR3 protein: CASSKPGTANQETQYF; CDR3 DNA: TGCGCCAGCAGCAAACCCGGGACAGCGAACCAAGAGACCCAGTACTTC; clone size: few; J gene: TRBJ2-5; D gene: TRBD1; V gene: TRBV5-1
CDR3 protein: CASSSPGQANEKLFF; CDR3 DNA: TGTGCCAGCTCATCTCCGGGACAGGCTAATGAAAAACTGTTTTTT; clone size: .; J gene: TRBJ1-4; D gene: TRBD1; V gene: TRBV18
CDR3 protein: CACAPGTGVSEQYF; CDR3 DNA: TGTGCCTGCGCCCCGGGGACAGGGGTATCCGAGCAGTACTTC; clone size: .; J gene: TRBJ2-7; D gene: TRBD1; V gene: TRBV30
CDR3 protein: CASSESAGATFYEQYF; CDR3 DNA: TGTGCCAGCAGTGAATCTGCTGGAGCCACCTTCTACGAGCAGTACTTC; clone size: .; J gene: TRBJ2-7; D gene: .; V gene: TRBV6-1
CDR3 protein: CASSALAGDYEQYF; CDR3 DNA: TGCGCCAGCAGTGCTCTAGCGGGGGACTACGAGCAGTACTTC; clone size: few; J gene: TRBJ2-7; D gene: TRBD2; V gene: TRBV10-2
CDR3 protein: CASSLGRDRGGSPLHF; CDR3 DNA: TGCGCCAGCAGCCTAGGGAGGGACAGGGGTGGGTCACCCCTCCACTTT; clone size: once; J gene: TRBJ1-6; D gene: TRBD1; V gene: TRBV4-1
CDR3 protein: CAISDPGGSSYEQYF; CDR3 DNA: TGTGCCATCAGTGACCCAGGGGGTTCGTCCTACGAGCAGTACTTC; clone size: .; J gene: TRBJ2-7; D gene: TRBD1; V gene: TRBV10-3
CDR3 protein: CASTSQSSNQPQHF; CDR3 DNA: TGTGCCAGTACCTCACAAAGTAGCAATCAGCCCCAGCATTTT; clone size: .; J gene: TRBJ1-5; D gene: .; V gene: TRBV19
CDR3 protein: CASSAQNRVGHNEQFF; CDR3 DNA: TGTGCCAGCAGCGCCCAAAACAGGGTAGGCCACAATGAGCAGTTCTTC; clone size: few; J gene: TRBJ2-1; D gene: .; V gene: TRBV9
CDR3 protein: CASSLGHGQTNEKLFF; CDR3 DNA: TGCGCCAGCAGCTTGGGGCATGGACAGACTAATGAAAAACTGTTTTTT; clone size: once; J gene: TRBJ1-4; D gene: .; V gene: TRBV5-1
CDR3 protein: CASSHYRQYNQPQHF; CDR3 DNA: TGTGCCAGCAGTCACTACCGACAGTACAATCAGCCCCAGCATTTT; clone size: .; J gene: TRBJ1-5; D gene: .; V gene: TRBV6-6
CDR3 protein: CSAGGTINSYNEQFF; CDR3 DNA: TGCAGCGCCGGGGGGACTATAAACTCCTACAATGAGCAGTTCTTC; clone size: .; J gene: TRBJ2-1; D gene: TRBD2; V gene: TRBV29-1
CDR3 protein: CASVPGTSGSYEQYF; CDR3 DNA: TGCGCCAGCGTTCCCGGGACTAGCGGTTCCTACGAACAGTACTTC; clone size: .; J gene: TRBJ2-5; D gene: TRBD2; V gene: TRBV10-2
CDR3 protein: CASSSWTANTEAFF; CDR3 DNA: TGTGCCAGCAGCTCTTGGACAGCGAACACTGAAGCTTTCTTT; clone size: .; J gene: TRBJ1-1; D gene: .; V gene: TRBV5-4
CDR3 protein: CASSLAQGTEAFF; CDR3 DNA: TGTGCCAGCAGCTTAGCACAGGGTACTGAAGCTTTCTTT; clone size: .; J gene: TRBJ1-1; D gene: .; V gene: TRBV7-9
CDR3 protein: CASSYRVTGELFF; CDR3 DNA: TGTGCCAGCAGCTACAGGGTAACCGGGGAGCTGTTTTTT; clone size: .; J gene: TRBJ2-2; D gene: .; V gene: TRBV9
CDR3 protein: CASSQDLGVEKLFF; CDR3 DNA: TGTGCCAGCAGCCAAGATTTAGGGGTTGAAAAACTGTTTTTT; clone size: .; J gene: TRBJ1-4; D gene: .; V gene: TRBV14
CDR3 protein: CSSSFPRKSREAFF; CDR3 DNA: TGTTCCAGCAGCTTTCCGCGCAAATCCCGCGAAGCTTTCTTT; clone size: few; J gene: TRBJ1-1; D gene: .; V gene: TRBV7-9